The clone carrying this T cell receptor beta chain was picked up one time. Its antigen is unknown. One end of the junction is discordant with germline, which a read error may explain. This record comes from a study of relationships among human T cell subsets. The V gene's germline CDR1 is SGHNT and CDR2 YYREEE (reference sequence). This CDR3 is 15 amino acids long. Findings and caveats of the study: Regulatory and Th2 subsets had few clones over 100 reads, unlike CD8+ cytotoxic cells. Substantial CDR3 sharing among Th1, Th2 and regulatory cells suggested stochastic fate choice.

Semiquantitative ARM-PCR amplified T cell receptor alpha and beta CDR3 regions from mRNA. ARM-PCR used tagged nested gene-specific primers, then communal superprimers for exponential amplification. TCRdb called the multiplex PCR reads again in MiXCR, with one record for every CDR3 protein. The data show about 15,000 distinct CDR3 sequences, about three fifths seen once. The receptor was derived from a man in his forties in good health. The gene calls are TRBV5-4 and TRBJ1-2; D ambiguous. Sequenced: total T cells sorted from blood. The CDR3 DNA sequence: TGCGCCAGCAGCTTCTTTACAAGTCCTAACTATGGCTACACCTTC. It encodes CASSFFTSPNYGYTF.